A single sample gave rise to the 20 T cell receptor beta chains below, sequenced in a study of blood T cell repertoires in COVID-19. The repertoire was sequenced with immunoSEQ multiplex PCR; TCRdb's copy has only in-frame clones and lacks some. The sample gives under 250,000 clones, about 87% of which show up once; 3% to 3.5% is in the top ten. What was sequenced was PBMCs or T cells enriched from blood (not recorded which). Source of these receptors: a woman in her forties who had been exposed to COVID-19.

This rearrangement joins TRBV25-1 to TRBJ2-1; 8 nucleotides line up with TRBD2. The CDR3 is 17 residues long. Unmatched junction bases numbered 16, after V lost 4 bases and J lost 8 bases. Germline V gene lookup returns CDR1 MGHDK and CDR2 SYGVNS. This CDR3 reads CASSGGLAGGVTDEQFF. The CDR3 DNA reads TGTGCCAGCAGTGGAGGACTGGCGGGAGGAGTTACGGATGAGCAGTTCTTC.

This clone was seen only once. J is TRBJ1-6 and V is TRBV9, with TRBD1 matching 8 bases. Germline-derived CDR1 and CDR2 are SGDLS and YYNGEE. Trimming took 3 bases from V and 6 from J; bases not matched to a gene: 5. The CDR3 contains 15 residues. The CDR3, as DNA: TGTGCCAGCAGCGGCACGACAGGGGTTAATTCACCCCTCCACTTT. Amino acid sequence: CASSGTTGVNSPLHF.

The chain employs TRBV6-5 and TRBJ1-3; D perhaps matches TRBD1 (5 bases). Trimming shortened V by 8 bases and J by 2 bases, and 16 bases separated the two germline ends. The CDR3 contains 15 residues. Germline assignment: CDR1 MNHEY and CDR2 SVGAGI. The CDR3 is CASGFRGVAGNTIYF. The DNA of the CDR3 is TGTGCCAGCGGTTTTAGGGGCGTAGCTGGAAACACCATATATTTT.

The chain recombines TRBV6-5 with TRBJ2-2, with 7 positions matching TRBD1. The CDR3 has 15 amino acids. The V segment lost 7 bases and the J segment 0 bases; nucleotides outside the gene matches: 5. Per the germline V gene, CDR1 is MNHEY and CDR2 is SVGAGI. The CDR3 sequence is CASTTGATNTGELFF. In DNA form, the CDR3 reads TGTGCCAGCACTACAGGGGCTACGAACACCGGGGAGCTGTTTTTT.

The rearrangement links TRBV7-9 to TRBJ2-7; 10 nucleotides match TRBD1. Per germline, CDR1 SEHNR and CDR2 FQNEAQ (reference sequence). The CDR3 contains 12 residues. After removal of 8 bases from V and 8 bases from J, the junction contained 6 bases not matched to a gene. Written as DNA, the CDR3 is TGTGCCAGCGGCGGACAGGGGGGGAAGCAGTACGTC. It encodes CASGGQGGKQYV.

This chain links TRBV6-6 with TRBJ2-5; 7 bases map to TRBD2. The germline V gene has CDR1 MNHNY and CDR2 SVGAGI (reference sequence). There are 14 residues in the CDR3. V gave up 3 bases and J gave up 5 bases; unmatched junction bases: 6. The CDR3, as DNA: TGTGCCAGCAGTTATCCGGGAGGCGGGGAGACCCAGTACTTC. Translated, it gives CASSYPGGGETQYF.

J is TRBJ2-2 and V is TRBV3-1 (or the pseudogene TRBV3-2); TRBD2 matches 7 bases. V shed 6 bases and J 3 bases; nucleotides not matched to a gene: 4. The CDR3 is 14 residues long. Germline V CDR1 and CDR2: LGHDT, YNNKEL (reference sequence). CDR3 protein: CASRRLADTGELFF. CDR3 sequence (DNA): TGTGCCAGCAGGCGTCTAGCGGACACCGGGGAGCTGTTTTTT.

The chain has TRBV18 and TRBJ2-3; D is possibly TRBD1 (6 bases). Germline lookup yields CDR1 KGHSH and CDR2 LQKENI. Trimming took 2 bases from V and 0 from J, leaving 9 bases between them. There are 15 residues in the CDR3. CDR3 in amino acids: CASSPGQGSTDTQYF. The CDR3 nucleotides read TGTGCCAGCTCACCAGGCCAGGGGAGCACAGATACGCAGTATTTT.

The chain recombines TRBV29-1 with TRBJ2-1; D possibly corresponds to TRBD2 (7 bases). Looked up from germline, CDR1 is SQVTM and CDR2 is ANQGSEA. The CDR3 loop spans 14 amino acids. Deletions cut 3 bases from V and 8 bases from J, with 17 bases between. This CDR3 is CSVEGGPSFDEQFF. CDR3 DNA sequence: TGCAGCGTTGAGGGGGGGCCCTCTTTCGATGAGCAGTTCTTC.

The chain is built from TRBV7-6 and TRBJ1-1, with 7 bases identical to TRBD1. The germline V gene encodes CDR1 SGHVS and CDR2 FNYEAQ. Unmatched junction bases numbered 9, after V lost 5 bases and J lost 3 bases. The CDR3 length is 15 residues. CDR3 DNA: TGTGCCAGCAGCATGAGACAGGGAGGAGACACTGAAGCTTTCTTT. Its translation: CASSMRQGGDTEAFF.

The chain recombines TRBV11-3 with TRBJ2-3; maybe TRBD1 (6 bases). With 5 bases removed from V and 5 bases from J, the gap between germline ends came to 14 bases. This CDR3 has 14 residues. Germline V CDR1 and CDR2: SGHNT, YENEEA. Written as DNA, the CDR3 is TGTGCCAGCAGCCTCAGCCCCAGGGGAGATACGCAGTATTTT. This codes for CASSLSPRGDTQYF.

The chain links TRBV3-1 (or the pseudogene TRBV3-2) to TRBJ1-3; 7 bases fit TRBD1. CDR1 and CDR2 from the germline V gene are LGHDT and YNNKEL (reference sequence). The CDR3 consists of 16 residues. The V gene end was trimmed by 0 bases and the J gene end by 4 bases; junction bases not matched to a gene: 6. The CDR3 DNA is TGTGCCAGCAGCCAAGAACAGGGGATGGTCGGAAACACCATATATTTT. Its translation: CASSQEQGMVGNTIYF.

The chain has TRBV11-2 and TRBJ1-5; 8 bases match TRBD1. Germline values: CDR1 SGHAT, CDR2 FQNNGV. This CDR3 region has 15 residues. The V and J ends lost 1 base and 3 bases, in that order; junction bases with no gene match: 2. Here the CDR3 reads CASSLGTGINQPQHF. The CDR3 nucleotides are TGTGCCAGCAGCTTAGGGACAGGGATCAATCAGCCCCAGCATTTT. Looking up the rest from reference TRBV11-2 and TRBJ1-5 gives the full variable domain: EAGVAQSPRYKIIEKRQSVAFWCNPISGHATLYWYQQILGQGPKLLIQFQNNGVVDDSQLPKDRFSAERLKGVDSTLKIQPAKLEDSAVYLCASSLGTGINQPQHFGDGTRLSIL.

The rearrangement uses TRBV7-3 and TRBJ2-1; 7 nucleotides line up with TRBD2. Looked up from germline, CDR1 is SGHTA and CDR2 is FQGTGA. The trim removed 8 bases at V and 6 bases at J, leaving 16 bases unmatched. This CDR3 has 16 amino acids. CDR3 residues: CASGYGGNRNLNEQFF. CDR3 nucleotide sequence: TGTGCCAGCGGATACGGGGGGAATCGGAATCTCAATGAGCAGTTCTTC.

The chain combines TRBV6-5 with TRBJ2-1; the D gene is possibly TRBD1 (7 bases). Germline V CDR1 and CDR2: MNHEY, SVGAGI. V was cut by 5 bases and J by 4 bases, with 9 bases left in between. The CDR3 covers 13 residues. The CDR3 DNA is TGTGCCAGCAGTCCAGGGGGGTACAATGAGCAGTTCTTC. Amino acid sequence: CASSPGGYNEQFF.

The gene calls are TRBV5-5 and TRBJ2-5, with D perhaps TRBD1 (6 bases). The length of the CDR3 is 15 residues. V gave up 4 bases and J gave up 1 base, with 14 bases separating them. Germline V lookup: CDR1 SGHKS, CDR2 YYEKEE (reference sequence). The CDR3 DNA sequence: TGTGCCAGCAGCCCCACCACAGGGAGCCAAGAGACCCAGTACTTC. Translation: CASSPTTGSQETQYF.

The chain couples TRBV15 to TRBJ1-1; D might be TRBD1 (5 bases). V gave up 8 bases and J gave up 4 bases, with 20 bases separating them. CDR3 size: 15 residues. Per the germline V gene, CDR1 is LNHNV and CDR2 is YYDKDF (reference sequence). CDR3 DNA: TGTGCCACCCTTAGGGGAGGGCGCGGGCCCACTGAAGCTTTCTTT. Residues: CATLRGGRGPTEAFF.

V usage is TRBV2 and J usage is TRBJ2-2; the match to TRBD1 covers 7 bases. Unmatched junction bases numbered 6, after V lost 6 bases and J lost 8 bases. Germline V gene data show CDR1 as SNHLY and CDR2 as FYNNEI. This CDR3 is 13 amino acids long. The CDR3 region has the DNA TGTGCCAGCAGGGAAACAGGGGTTGGGGAGCTGTTTTTT. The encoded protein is CASRETGVGELFF.

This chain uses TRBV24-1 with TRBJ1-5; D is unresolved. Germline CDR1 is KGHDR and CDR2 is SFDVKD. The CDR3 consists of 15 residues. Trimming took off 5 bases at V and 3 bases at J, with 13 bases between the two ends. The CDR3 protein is CATSGHTDNNQPQHF. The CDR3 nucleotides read TGTGCCACCAGTGGCCATACAGACAACAATCAGCCCCAGCATTTT.

CDR3 loop: CASSFDYWNTEAFF. CDR3 nucleotide sequence: TGTGCCAGCAGCTTCGATTACTGGAACACTGAAGCTTTCTTT. The chain links TRBV11-2 to TRBJ1-1; D call uncertain. Looked up from germline, CDR1 is SGHAT and CDR2 is FQNNGV. The CDR3 has 14 residues. V was trimmed by 3 bases and J by 1 base, leaving 9 bases between them.